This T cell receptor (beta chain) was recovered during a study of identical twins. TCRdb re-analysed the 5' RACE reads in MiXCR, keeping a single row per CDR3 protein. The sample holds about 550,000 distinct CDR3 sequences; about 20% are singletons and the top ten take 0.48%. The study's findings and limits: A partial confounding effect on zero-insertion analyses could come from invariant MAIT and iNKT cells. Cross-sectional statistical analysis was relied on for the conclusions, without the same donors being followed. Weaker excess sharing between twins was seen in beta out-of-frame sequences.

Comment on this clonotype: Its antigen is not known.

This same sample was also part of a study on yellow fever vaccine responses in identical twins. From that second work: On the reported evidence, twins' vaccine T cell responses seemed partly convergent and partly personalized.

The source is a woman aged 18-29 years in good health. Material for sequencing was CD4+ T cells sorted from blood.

CDR3 protein: CASSWREGNYGYTF. CDR3 bases: TGTGCCAGCAGCTGGAGAGAGGGGAACTATGGCTACACCTTC. This chain joins TRBV7-2 and TRBJ1-2; weak D call: TRBD1 (5 bases). V was clipped by 4 bases and J by 2 bases, with 11 bases between them. The CDR3 spans 14 residues. CDR1 and CDR2 from the germline V gene are SGHTA and FQGNSA.